Listed below are T cell receptor beta chains from one sample, sequenced in a study of cytomegalovirus exposure and HLA in healthy donors. This table comes from immunoSEQ multiplex PCR, and its TCRdb copy is limited to in-frame clones, with some not included. The sample includes 200,000 to 300,000 clones, almost 85% of them seen just once. Sequenced sample: PBMCs. The origin of the receptors is a woman between 35 and 50 years old in good health and CMV-seropositive. Both conserved end residues are part of each CDR3. The D gene is left open where the match is weak. A row's size may be missing; if present it is once, few, many or a size class.

size	V	D	J	DNA	CDR3
NA	TRBV4-2	TRBD2	TRBJ2-1	TGTGCCAGCAGCCAGCGGACTAGCGGGAGGGGGAATGAGCAGTTCTTC	CASSQRTSGRGNEQFF
NA	TRBV19	TRBD1	TRBJ2-7	TGTGCCAGTAGTATAGCAGGGGGCCGGCCCTACGAGCAGTACTTC	CASSIAGGRPYEQYF
NA	TRBV28	TRBD1	TRBJ1-5	TGTGCCAGCAGTTTACGACAGGGGGCGGGGCAGCCCCAGCATTTT	CASSLRQGAGQPQHF
NA	TRBV5-4	NA	TRBJ2-3	TGTGCCAGCAGCCCCTTTCGGGATACGCAGTATTTT	CASSPFRDTQYF
NA	TRBV7-2	NA	TRBJ2-1	TGTGCCAGCAGCCCACTGGGACTGCCGAATGAGCAGTTCTTC	CASSPLGLPNEQFF
NA	TRBV4-3	NA	TRBJ1-2	TGCGCCAGCAGCCATGGGGGGGCAGGGGCGGGCTATGGCTACACCTTC	CASSHGGAGAGYGYTF
NA	TRBV25-1	TRBD2	TRBJ2-7	TGTGCCAGCAGTGCTCCGGGACTAGGAACCTACGAGCAGTACTTC	CASSAPGLGTYEQYF
once	TRBV9	NA	TRBJ2-7	TGTGCCAGCAGCTTAGCCGGGAGCTCCTACGAGCAGTACTTC	CASSLAGSSYEQYF
NA	TRBV2	TRBD2	TRBJ2-1	TGTGCCAGCAGTGTGGGACTAGCGGAATTAGTGCAGTTCTTC	CASSVGLAELVQFF
NA	TRBV5-6	NA	TRBJ2-3	TGTGCCAGCAGCTTGTTTGATGAGGGAATCTTCACAGATACGCAGTATTTT	CASSLFDEGIFTDTQYF
NA	TRBV6-5	TRBD2	TRBJ2-7	TGTGCCAGCAGTTACTCGACGAGCGGGAGCTCCTACGAGCAGTACTTC	CASSYSTSGSSYEQYF
NA	TRBV6-1	NA	TRBJ2-1	TGTGCCAGCAGTGAAGTTGTGGCTCCATCGCCTGGTGAGCAGTTCTTC	CASSEVVAPSPGEQFF
NA	TRBV18	TRBD2	TRBJ2-7	TGTGCCAGCTCCCCTGGGACTAGCGGGAGCCTCTATTACGAGCAGTACTTC	CASSPGTSGSLYYEQYF
NA	TRBV25-1	NA	TRBJ1-2	TGTGCCAGCAGTGAGGCGGGACTTAACTATGGCTACACCTTC	CASSEAGLNYGYTF
NA	TRBV28	TRBD2	TRBJ2-6	TGTGCCAGCAGTCGAGCGGGAGCGGGGGCCAACGTCCTGACTTTC	CASSRAGAGANVLTF
NA	TRBV7-2	NA	TRBJ1-5	TGTGCCAGCAGCTCAGGGAAGGAAGAATCCCAGCATTTT	CASSSGKEESQHF
few	TRBV30	NA	TRBJ2-7	TGTGCCTGCGACAGGTTTCCCTACGAGCAGTACTTC	CACDRFPYEQYF
NA	TRBV6-5	NA	TRBJ2-1	TGTGCCAGCAGTTATTCAGGGGTCGATGAGCAGTTCTTC	CASSYSGVDEQFF
once	TRBV4-3	TRBD2	TRBJ2-7	TGCGCCAGCAGCCACATTAGCGGGGGTTCCTACGAGCAGTACTTC	CASSHISGGSYEQYF